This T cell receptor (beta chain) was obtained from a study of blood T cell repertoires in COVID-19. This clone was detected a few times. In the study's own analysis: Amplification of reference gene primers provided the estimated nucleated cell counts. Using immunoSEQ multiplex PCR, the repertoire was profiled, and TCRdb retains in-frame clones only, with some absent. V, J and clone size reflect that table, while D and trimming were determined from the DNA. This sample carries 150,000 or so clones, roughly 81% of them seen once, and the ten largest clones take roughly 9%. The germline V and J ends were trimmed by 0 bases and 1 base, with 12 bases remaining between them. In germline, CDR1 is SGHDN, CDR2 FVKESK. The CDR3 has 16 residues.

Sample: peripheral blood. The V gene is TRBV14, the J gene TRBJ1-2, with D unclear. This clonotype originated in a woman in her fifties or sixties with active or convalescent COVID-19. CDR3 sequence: CASSQDSRTVNYGYTF. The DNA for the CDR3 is TGTGCCAGCAGCCAAGATTCCCGGACTGTTAACTATGGCTACACCTTC.